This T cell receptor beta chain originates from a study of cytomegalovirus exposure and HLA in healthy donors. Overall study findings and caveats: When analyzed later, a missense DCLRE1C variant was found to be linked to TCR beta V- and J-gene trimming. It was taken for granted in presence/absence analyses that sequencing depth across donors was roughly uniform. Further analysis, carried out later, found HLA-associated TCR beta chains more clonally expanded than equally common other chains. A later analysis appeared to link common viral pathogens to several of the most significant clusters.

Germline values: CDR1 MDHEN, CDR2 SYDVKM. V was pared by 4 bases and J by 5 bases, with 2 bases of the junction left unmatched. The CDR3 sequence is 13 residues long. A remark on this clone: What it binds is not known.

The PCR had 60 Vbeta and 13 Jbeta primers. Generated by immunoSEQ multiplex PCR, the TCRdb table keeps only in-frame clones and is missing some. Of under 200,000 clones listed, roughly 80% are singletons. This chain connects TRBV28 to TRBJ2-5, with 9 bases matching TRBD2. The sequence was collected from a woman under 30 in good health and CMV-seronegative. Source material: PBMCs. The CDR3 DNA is TGTGCCAGCAGTTATAGCGGGAGTGAGACCCAGTACTTC. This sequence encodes CASSYSGSETQYF.